Listed here are 25 T cell receptor beta chains from one sample, sequenced in a study of Ad26.COV2.S vaccination and SARS-CoV-2 variants. Treatment noted: around 19 received Ad26.COV2.S at low or high dose, single or two shots; several received placebo; per-sample allocation not given. The investigators took samples on day 63 after the first vaccine or placebo injection. Libraries were prepared by immunoSEQ multiplex PCR; TCRdb keeps only in-frame clonotypes and omits some of them. The profile covers some 450,000 clones, with about 90% appearing a single time and around 4.2% taken by the ten largest. The sequencing here drew on peripheral blood, taken in a trial of Ad26.COV2.S vaccine versus placebo. The receptors were gathered from a person aged 18-65 years who received the Ad26.COV2.S COVID-19 vaccine or a placebo.

This chain joins TRBV7-9 and TRBJ2-7; D is possibly TRBD1 or TRBD2 (6 bases each). The V gene lost 4 bases and the J gene lost 3 bases, with 13 bases spanning the gap. The CDR3 loop spans 14 amino acids. Germline values: CDR1 SEHNR, CDR2 FQNEAQ (reference sequence). The CDR3 protein is CASSSQGTRYEQYF. The DNA of the CDR3 is TGTGCCAGCAGCTCGCAGGGGACTCGCTACGAGCAGTACTTC.

The chain joins TRBV6-1 to TRBJ2-3; 9 bases line up with TRBD2. The germline gives CDR1 MNHNS, CDR2 SASEGT. The CDR3 totals 14 residues. Losses at the gene ends were 2 bases for V and 12 bases for J; bases not matched to a gene: 9. Here the CDR3 DNA reads TGTGCCAGCAGTGAATTGTGGGAGGGACTAGCTCAGTATTTT. Amino acid sequence: CASSELWEGLAQYF.

The chain couples TRBV19 to TRBJ1-1, with a weak D call TRBD1 (6 bases). The V end lost 4 bases, the J end lost 1 base, and 13 bases lay between the germline ends. From germline, CDR1 is LNHDA and CDR2 SQIVND (reference sequence). The CDR3 contains 15 residues. As DNA, the CDR3 is TGTGCCAGTAGTACCCGGGGAGGGGGGAACACTGAAGCTTTCTTT. Amino acids: CASSTRGGGNTEAFF. The variable domain in full, completed from reference TRBV19 and TRBJ1-1, reads DGGITQSPKYLFRKEGQNVTLSCEQNLNHDAMYWYRQDPGQGLRLIYYSQIVNDFQKGDIAEGYSVSREKKESFPLTVTSAQKNPTAFYLCASSTRGGGNTEAFFGQGTRLTVV.

This sequence joins TRBV7-3 and TRBJ2-7; 12 bases are shared with TRBD1. From germline, CDR1 is SGHTA and CDR2 FQGTGA. Trimming at V came to 0 bases and at J to 5 bases, leaving 2 bases not matched to a gene. CDR3 length equals 15 residues. The CDR3 reads CASSLTGTGGHEQYF. The CDR3 DNA is TGTGCCAGCAGCTTAACTGGGACAGGGGGCCACGAGCAGTACTTC.

With regard to this clone: This CDR3 is also generated by other DNA sequences in the sample. J is TRBJ2-2 and V is TRBV6-5; TRBD1 is a possible D gene (5 bases). CDR3 size: 14 residues. Germline loops: CDR1 MNHEY, CDR2 SVGAGI. V lost 0 bases to trimming and J lost 4 bases, with 6 bases between them. The CDR3 DNA reads TGTGCCAGCAGTTACTCTAGGGGCACCGGGGAGCTGTTTTTT. It encodes CASSYSRGTGELFF.

The rearrangement links TRBV5-1 to TRBJ2-2; D not resolved. Trimming pared 4 bases from V and 0 bases from J, leaving 10 bases between. CDR3 length: 15 residues. Germline V gene sequence: CDR1 SGHRS, CDR2 YFSETQ. CDR3 amino acids: CASSPGAANTGELFF. The DNA for the CDR3 is TGCGCCAGCAGCCCGGGTGCCGCGAACACCGGGGAGCTGTTTTTT. Supplemented by reference TRBV5-1 and TRBJ2-2, the full variable domain reads KAGVTQTPRYLIKTRGQQVTLSCSPISGHRSVSWYQQTPGQGLQFLFEYFSETQRNKGNFPGRFSGRQFSNSRSEMNVSTLELGDSALYLCASSPGAANTGELFFGEGSRLTVL.

J is TRBJ2-1 and V is TRBV18; 7 positions agree with TRBD1. This CDR3 contains 15 residues. CDR1 and CDR2 from the germline V gene are KGHSH and LQKENI. V gave up 1 base and J gave up 7 bases; unmatched junction bases: 7. The CDR3 DNA sequence: TGTGCCAGCTCACCACGGCAGGGGGATATGAATGAGCAGTTCTTC. Translated, it gives CASSPRQGDMNEQFF.

The chain carries TRBV10-3 and TRBJ2-5, with 8 bases aligning to TRBD2. The CDR3 covers 16 residues. Germline assignment: CDR1 ENHRY and CDR2 SYGVKD. Germline trimming cut 0 bases from V and 0 bases from J; bases unmatched to any gene: 3. The CDR3 DNA sequence: TGTGCCATCAGTGAGTCGTCTAGCGGGTACCAAGAGACCCAGTACTTC. Its translation is CAISESSSGYQETQYF.

The V gene is TRBV11-2, the J gene TRBJ2-7; D remains unclear. V lost 3 bases, J lost 2 bases, and 11 bases lay in between. CDR1 SGHAT and CDR2 FQNNGV come from the germline V gene. This CDR3 is 14 amino acids long. CDR3 DNA sequence: TGTGCCAGCAGCTTTGGGAAGGCAACCTACGAGCAGTACTTC. It encodes CASSFGKATYEQYF. Full variable domain (outside the CDR3, taken from reference TRBV11-2 and TRBJ2-7): EAGVAQSPRYKIIEKRQSVAFWCNPISGHATLYWYQQILGQGPKLLIQFQNNGVVDDSQLPKDRFSAERLKGVDSTLKIQPAKLEDSAVYLCASSFGKATYEQYFGPGTRLTVT.

V usage is TRBV25-1 and J usage is TRBJ2-7, with D perhaps matching TRBD1 (5 bases). Germline CDR1 is MGHDK and CDR2 is SYGVNS. The CDR3 is made up of 13 amino acids. V dropped 3 bases and J dropped 6 bases, with 12 bases sitting between them. CDR3 in amino acids: CASSEPDRTEQYF. Here the CDR3 DNA reads TGTGCCAGCAGTGAGCCCGACAGAACCGAGCAGTACTTC.

The chain uses TRBV12-3 or TRBV12-4 and TRBJ1-6, with D unresolved. This CDR3 region has 13 residues. Trimming took 1 base from V and 10 from J, leaving 8 bases between them. The CDR3 DNA reads as TGTGCCAGCAGTTTAGGGGTGGACTCACCCCTCCACTTT. Its translation: CASSLGVDSPLHF.

V usage is TRBV27 and J usage is TRBJ2-4; 8 positions match TRBD2. Germline CDR1 is MNHEY and CDR2 is SMNVEV (reference sequence). This CDR3 comprises 16 residues. The junction had 13 bases not matched to a gene; V was cut back by 4 bases and J by 8 bases. The chain's CDR3 is CASSSLPAGGRDIQYF. CDR3 coding DNA: TGTGCCAGCAGTTCCTTGCCGGCGGGGGGTAGGGACATTCAGTACTTC.

The V and J genes are TRBV6-6 and TRBJ1-5; unclear D gene. V was pared by 2 bases and J by 6 bases, with 17 bases between. CDR1 MNHNY and CDR2 SVGAGI come from the germline V gene (reference sequence). The CDR3 is made up of 16 amino acids. As DNA, the CDR3 is TGTGCCAGCAGTTACGTGGGTAGGCCGGTTTCTCAGCCCCAGCATTTT. It codes for CASSYVGRPVSQPQHF.

The chain joins TRBV19 to TRBJ2-2; TRBD1 matches 7 bases. The CDR3 has 18 residues. V lost 6 bases to trimming and J lost 5 bases; unmatched junction nucleotides: 18. The germline gives CDR1 LNHDA, CDR2 SQIVND (reference sequence). CDR3: CASRKEFGQVQVTGELFF. The CDR3 bases are TGTGCCAGTAGGAAAGAATTCGGACAGGTTCAGGTGACCGGGGAGCTGTTTTTT.

The chain combines TRBV14 with TRBJ2-5; 8 bases line up with TRBD1. The trim removed 4 bases at V and 4 bases at J, leaving 5 bases unmatched. This CDR3 is built from 14 residues. Germline loops: CDR1 SGHDN, CDR2 FVKESK. DNA of the CDR3: TGTGCCAGCAGCCGCCGGACAGGGCGAGAGACCCAGTACTTC. Protein sequence: CASSRRTGRETQYF.

The genes are TRBV30 and TRBJ1-2, with 10 bases lining up with TRBD1. The germline V gene has CDR1 GTSNPN and CDR2 SVGIG (reference sequence). The V and J ends lost 4 bases and 7 bases, in that order; junction bases with no gene match: 15. The CDR3 totals 16 residues. Here the CDR3 DNA reads TGTGCCTGGAATTCAGGAAGAAGACAGGGGGCGTCTGGCTACACCTTC. Amino acids: CAWNSGRRQGASGYTF.

This clone was detected a few times. The chain recombines TRBV6-2 or TRBV6-3 with TRBJ2-5; 8 bases match TRBD1. Trimming took 5 bases from V and 4 from J; bases not matched to a gene: 6. CDR3 length equals 14 residues. CDR1 and CDR2 (germline): MNHEY, SVGEGT. The CDR3 DNA sequence: TGTGCCAGCAGTACCCGACAGGGGATAGAGACCCAGTACTTC. Translated: CASSTRQGIETQYF.

This clone was counted once. The V call is TRBV11-1, the J call TRBJ2-1; no definite D call. V lost 0 bases to trimming and J lost 7 bases, with 4 bases between them. Germline lookup yields CDR1 SGHAT and CDR2 FQDESV (reference sequence). The CDR3 is 12 residues long. In DNA, the CDR3 is TGTGCCAGCAGCTTAGCCCCAAATGAGCAGTTCTTC. Translation: CASSLAPNEQFF.

The V and J genes are TRBV29-1 and TRBJ2-3, with 7 positions matching TRBD1. Germline V lookup: CDR1 SQVTM, CDR2 ANQGSEA. The CDR3 is 12 amino acids. The ends lost 6 bases at V and 10 bases at J; junction bases unmatched: 10. CDR3 residues: CSVGTDRYAQYF. DNA of the CDR3: TGCAGCGTAGGGACAGATAGATACGCGCAGTATTTT.

The chain links TRBV19 to TRBJ2-2, with D possibly matching TRBD2 (5 bases). Germline loops: CDR1 LNHDA, CDR2 SQIVND (reference sequence). This CDR3 has 16 amino acids. Between the trimmed V and J ends, which lost 3 bases and 3 bases, there was a span of 14 bases. CDR3 residues: CASSIRGFGDTGELFF. The DNA of the CDR3 is TGTGCCAGTAGTATCCGGGGTTTTGGGGACACCGGGGAGCTGTTTTTT.

The genes are TRBV3-1 (or the pseudogene TRBV3-2) and TRBJ1-6; D remains ambiguous. The CDR3 is 16 residues long. The germline V gene encodes CDR1 LGHDT and CDR2 YNNKEL (reference sequence). V dropped 4 bases and J dropped 2 bases, with 12 bases sitting between them. The CDR3 spells CASSLSRAPYNSPLHF. CDR3 sequence (DNA): TGTGCCAGCAGCCTATCCCGGGCCCCCTATAATTCACCCCTCCACTTT.

Regarding this clone: This CDR3 is also generated by other DNA sequences in the sample. The chain has TRBV20-1 and TRBJ2-2; 7 positions agree with TRBD1. With 5 bases clipped from V and 7 bases from J, the junction kept 1 base outside the gene matches. Germline assignment: CDR1 DFQATT and CDR2 SNEGSKA (reference sequence). The CDR3 length is 11 residues. The CDR3 DNA sequence: TGCAGTGCTCGACAGGGCGGGGAGCTGTTTTTT. It encodes CSARQGGELFF.

The count of this clone is one. This sequence joins TRBV5-1 and TRBJ2-5; the D gene is possibly TRBD1 (5 bases). Germline lookup yields CDR1 SGHRS and CDR2 YFSETQ. The CDR3 totals 14 residues. Trimming took 1 base from V and 7 from J, leaving 14 bases between them. CDR3 DNA sequence: TGCGCCAGCAGCTTGACCAAGGACATCGGGACCCAGTACTTC. Its protein product is CASSLTKDIGTQYF.

A single count supports this clone. The gene calls are TRBV15 and TRBJ1-4, with D uncertain. Trimming cost V 0 bases and J 0 bases, with 17 bases left between them. Germline V gene sequence: CDR1 LNHNV, CDR2 YYDKDF (reference sequence). The CDR3 contains 19 residues. CDR3 loop: CATSRDGLKRYATNEKLFF. The CDR3 coding sequence is TGTGCCACCAGCAGAGATGGTTTGAAACGATATGCAACTAATGAAAAACTGTTTTTT.

The chain recombines TRBV6-1 with TRBJ2-5; D gene uncertain. The length of the CDR3 is 14 residues. V lost 3 bases and J lost 0, with 8 bases in between. Germline CDR1 is MNHNS and CDR2 is SASEGT. In nucleotides, the CDR3 is TGTGCCAGCAGTGACCCCCCTCACCAAGAGACCCAGTACTTC. Amino acids: CASSDPPHQETQYF.